The clone carrying this TCR beta chain was detected many times. This specimen comes from a study of regulatory T cells in long-lasting Graves disease. iRepertoire HTBI primers and Arm-PCR of CDR3 regions built TCR beta libraries. TCRdb redid the calling of the multiplex PCR reads with MiXCR, one entry per CDR3 protein. The sample gives roughly 400,000 distinct CDR3 sequences, 16% of which show up once; about 23% is in the top ten. This CDR3 is built from 15 residues. The V and J ends lost 6 bases and 0 bases respectively, with 12 bases between them. The germline gives CDR1 SNHLY, CDR2 FYNNEI. Specified time point: newly diagnosed GD, antithyroid drugs for less than 3 months. PBMC RNA served as the TCR library source. The same data also contributed to another study, on T cells in Graves' hyperthyroidism and ophthalmopathy.

This clonotype was obtained from a woman between 18 and 29 years old with Graves disease. The V and J genes are TRBV2 and TRBJ1-5, with TRBD1 as a possible D gene (6 bases). This specimen consisted of peripheral blood mononuclear cells (PBMCs), obtained at new diagnosis, from a patient treated with antithyroid drugs. The CDR3 sequence is CASSVTGYSNQPQHF. CDR3 coding DNA: TGTGCCAGCAGCGTAACAGGGTATAGCAATCAGCCCCAGCATTTT.